This passage covers 4 T cell receptor beta chains from one sample sequenced in a study of T cells in Graves' hyperthyroidism and ophthalmopathy (dated by TCRdb to between 2018 and 2020). Receptors were amplified or captured by multiplex PCR. The instrument given in TCRdb is Illumina HiSeq 2000. Amplification of TCR beta CDR3 regions was carried out from RNA transcripts. The first round of RT-PCR for the TCR CDR3 was performed with the HTBI primer set and the Qiagen OneStep RT-PCR kit. In TCRdb, the public reads were trimmed at Q25 with fastp and aligned with MiXCR, with productive beta chains retained. Rows are combined by CDR3 protein, so each entry shows the most common genes and DNA. This sample has approximately 600,000 distinct CDR3 sequences in its table, and around 21% of those were observed once. Clones ranked in the top ten supply more than 30% of the sample. What was sequenced was blood. Receptors were obtained from a man between 25 and 39 years old with Graves' ophthalmopathy.

This clonotype turned up a few times. V is TRBV20-1 and J is TRBJ1-1; 8 bases are shared with TRBD1. CDR1 DFQATT and CDR2 SNEGSKA come from the germline V gene (reference sequence). After removal of 2 bases from V and 4 bases from J, the junction contained 9 bases not matched to a gene. The CDR3 covers 15 residues. Written as DNA, the CDR3 is TGCAGTGCTAGAAAGGACAGGGTATTTTTCACTGAAGCTTTCTTT. This gives the protein CSARKDRVFFTEAFF.

This clonotype was observed a few times. The chain employs TRBV20-1 and TRBJ2-1; D may be TRBD1 or TRBD2 (5 bases each). V was cut by 6 bases and J by 5 bases, with 11 bases left in between. The CDR3 is 12 amino acids. Germline V gives CDR1 DFQATT, CDR2 SNEGSKA (reference sequence). The CDR3 DNA sequence: TGCAGTGCCCAGAGGGGTAACAATGAGCAGTTCTTC. As protein: CSAQRGNNEQFF.

This chain joins TRBV11-3 and TRBJ1-1; no definite D call. Between the trimmed V and J ends, which lost 4 bases and 3 bases, there was a span of 9 bases. The CDR3 is 13 residues long. Germline lookup yields CDR1 SGHNT and CDR2 YENEEA. The CDR3 is CASSSGGYTEAFF. DNA of the CDR3: TGTGCCAGCAGCTCTGGCGGATACACTGAAGCTTTCTTT.

This clonotype was found many times. This sequence joins TRBV7-9 and TRBJ2-1; 10 positions agree with TRBD2. The CDR3 covers 14 residues. The V gene end was trimmed by 5 bases and the J gene end by 6 bases; junction bases not matched to a gene: 4. Germline assignment: CDR1 SEHNR and CDR2 FQNEAQ (reference sequence). The CDR3 DNA sequence: TGTGCCAGCAGCGCACCTAGCGGGAGCAATGAGCAGTTCTTC. As protein: CASSAPSGSNEQFF. Drawing the rest from reference TRBV7-9 and TRBJ2-1, the complete variable domain is DTGVSQNPRHKITKRGQNVTFRCDPISEHNRLYWYRQTLGQGPEFLTYFQNEAQLEKSRLLSDRFSAERPKGSFSTLEIQRTEQGDSAMYLCASSAPSGSNEQFFGPGTRLTVL.